A selection of T cell receptor beta chains follows, all from one sample in a study of response to subunit inactivated influenza vaccine. TCRdb reanalysed the RT-PCR reads using MiXCR and keeps one entry per CDR3 protein. The sample consists of around 530,000 distinct CDR3 sequences, about 15% of them appearing once. The material was CD4+ T cells sorted from PBMCs, obtained approximately 25 months after vaccination. The origin of the receptors is a man aged 45 to 75 who received an inactivated influenza vaccine. Both conserved end residues are part of each CDR3. The D gene is left open where the match is weak. Clone size is shown for a subset of rows, as once, few, many or a class of expanded clone.

j_call d_call v_call clone_size cdr3_nt cdr3_aa
TRBJ2-1 NA TRBV12-3/TRBV12-4 NA TGTGCCAGCATGGGCGGGGCTCTGTCCTACAATGAGCAGTTCTTC CASMGGALSYNEQFF
TRBJ2-3 NA TRBV4-2 NA TGTGCCAGCAGCCTGGGACTGCTAGATACGCAGTATTTT CASSLGLLDTQYF
TRBJ2-3 TRBD2 TRBV20-1 NA TGCAGTGCGAGGGGACCTACTAGCGGGGCGACAGATACGCAGTATTTT CSARGPTSGATDTQYF
TRBJ2-7 TRBD2 TRBV5-1 NA TGCGCCAGCAGCTGGGAGGGTTCCGGGGGTCTCTACGAGCAGTACTTC CASSWEGSGGLYEQYF
TRBJ2-7 NA TRBV4-3 few TGCGCCAGCAGCCACCCCACGTGGCTTCTAACCTACGAGCAGTACTTC CASSHPTWLLTYEQYF
TRBJ1-2 NA TRBV7-9 NA TGTGCCAGCATCGTTCACAGCGGTGGCTACACCTTC CASIVHSGGYTF
TRBJ2-3 NA TRBV2 few TGTGCCAGCAGGTCACGAGACAGCCGCACAGATACGCAGTATTTT CASRSRDSRTDTQYF
TRBJ2-7 NA TRBV6-1 NA TGTGCCAGCAGCCGGGGGGACAGAATCTACGAGCAGTACTTC CASSRGDRIYEQYF
TRBJ2-1 TRBD1 TRBV7-2 NA TGTGCCAGCAGCCCTCGTGGACGGGACAGGGGGAATGAGCAGTTCTTC CASSPRGRDRGNEQFF
TRBJ2-5 TRBD2 TRBV5-1 NA TGCGCCAGCAGCTTGGTTGGTAGCGGGGCCCTGCAAGAGACCCAGTACTTC CASSLVGSGALQETQYF
TRBJ2-1 TRBD2 TRBV5-1 NA TGCGCCAGCAGCTTGGTGACTAGCGGTAACAATGAGCAGTTCTTC CASSLVTSGNNEQFF
TRBJ2-7 NA TRBV7-6 NA TGTGCCAGCAGCTTAGGTCCTAGCGCCGGCTCCTACGAGCAGTACTTC CASSLGPSAGSYEQYF
TRBJ1-6 TRBD1 TRBV5-1 NA TGCGCCAGCAGCTTTCGGACAGGGACGGATTCACCCCTCCACTTT CASSFRTGTDSPLHF
TRBJ1-5 NA TRBV28 few TGTGCCAGCAGTTCGACAGCATATCAGCCCCAGCATTTT CASSSTAYQPQHF
TRBJ1-2 NA TRBV27 NA TGTGCCAGCAGTTTTCAGGCCGACGCTAACTATGGCTACACCTTC CASSFQADANYGYTF
TRBJ1-1 NA TRBV12-3/TRBV12-4 NA TGTGCCAGCAGTAGACAGGACTTCGGCGAAGCTTTCTTT CASSRQDFGEAFF
TRBJ2-7 NA TRBV5-1 NA TGCGCCAGCAGGACGGACAGCGGCCAATCCTACGAGCAGTACTTC CASRTDSGQSYEQYF
TRBJ2-5 NA TRBV15 few TGTGCCACCAGCAGAGCTGGCCAAGAGACCCAGTACTTC CATSRAGQETQYF
TRBJ2-1 TRBD2 TRBV4-2 few TGTGCCAGCAGCCAAGGACTAGCGGCATCCTACAATGAGCAGTTCTTC CASSQGLAASYNEQFF
TRBJ1-1 NA TRBV4-3 NA TGCGCCAGCAGCCAAGACCCGGGCCCGAACACTGAAGCTTTCTTT CASSQDPGPNTEAFF
TRBJ2-2 NA TRBV9 NA TGTGCCAGCAGCGTCCAAGGTGCCCCTGTTGCGGGGGAGCTGTTTTTT CASSVQGAPVAGELFF
TRBJ2-7 NA TRBV29-1 few TGCAGCGTTGGGTACGGTTCCTACGAGCAGTACTTC CSVGYGSYEQYF
TRBJ2-6 TRBD1 TRBV6-1 few TGTGCCAGCAGCGAAACAGGGGCCTCTGGGGCCAACGTCCTGACTTTC CASSETGASGANVLTF
TRBJ2-1 NA TRBV11-2 NA TGTGCCAGCAGCTTAGATGGGTTTCGAACGCAGTTCTTC CASSLDGFRTQFF
TRBJ1-1 NA TRBV7-2 NA TGTGCCAGCAGCTTATCCAATTTGAACACTGAAGCTTTCTTT CASSLSNLNTEAFF
TRBJ2-7 NA TRBV13 NA TGTGCCAGCAGCCCTCAACAGGGCTACAAGCAGTACTTC CASSPQQGYKQYF
TRBJ2-1 TRBD2 TRBV20-1 many TGCAGTGCTAGAGTTAGCGGGGGGGGCTCCCTCTTCTTC CSARVSGGGSLFF
TRBJ2-7 TRBD1 TRBV5-1 NA TGCGCCAGCAGCTTAACAGGGGGGTTGGGGTACGAGCAGTACTTC CASSLTGGLGYEQYF
TRBJ2-1 TRBD2 TRBV9 NA TGTGCCAGCAGCAAACGGACTAGCGGGGTCTATCTTGAGCAGTTCTTC CASSKRTSGVYLEQFF
TRBJ2-5 NA TRBV2 many TGTGCCATCCAGCAGTACCAAGAGACCCAGTACTTC CAIQQYQETQYF
TRBJ2-7 NA TRBV20-1 NA TGCAGTGCTAGAGACTTTCGGGAGCCAAGGAGAACCTACGAGCAGTACTTC CSARDFREPRRTYEQYF
TRBJ2-7 NA TRBV28 NA TGTGCCAGCAGTTTTCTGGGGAGTCAGTGGTACTTC CASSFLGSQWYF
TRBJ1-6 TRBD1 TRBV11-2 NA TGTGCCAGCAGTTATGACAGGGGGTATAATTCACCCCTCCACTTT CASSYDRGYNSPLHF
TRBJ1-2 NA TRBV12-3/TRBV12-4 many TGTGCCAGCAGTTTAGGGACACCGTATGGCTACACCTTC CASSLGTPYGYTF
TRBJ2-7 TRBD2 TRBV7-2 NA TGTGCCAGCAGCCCCTCCGGACTAGGAACGTACGAGCAGTACTTC CASSPSGLGTYEQYF
TRBJ1-2 NA TRBV3-1 NA TGTGCCAGCAGCCAAGGGGCCGGAGGATCTGGCTACACCTTC CASSQGAGGSGYTF
TRBJ1-3 NA TRBV5-1 few TGCGCCAGCAGCTTGCTAACTGGAAACACCATATATTTT CASSLLTGNTIYF
TRBJ1-4 NA TRBV2 few TGTGCCAGCAGTGAAGCCTTTCCACAGGGTATACTGTTTTTT CASSEAFPQGILFF
TRBJ2-7 TRBD1 TRBV28 NA TGTGCCAGCATGGACAGGGTCGAGCAGTACTTC CASMDRVEQYF